Given below is one TCR beta chain in context. What it binds is not known. This record belongs to a study of T-cell reconstitution after alpha-beta-depleted transplantation in children. Whole-study findings and limits: T-cell numbers and diversity, one year after transplant, stemmed largely from T cells that were newly produced. In patients about two months after transplant, alpha-beta T cells reportedly arose from several hundred expanded graft clones.

The J segment lost 0 bases and the V segment lost 3 bases, leaving 9 bases of the junction unmatched. This CDR3 has 18 amino acids. Germline V gene lookup returns CDR1 SGHRS and CDR2 YFSETQ. Library preparation (for TCRbeta) was performed with unique molecular identifiers. TCRdb reprocessed the PCR reads with MiXCR, giving one entry per CDR3 protein. This table has about 610,000 distinct CDR3 sequences, 25% to 30% appearing once. This chain connects TRBV5-1 to TRBJ2-1, with 10 bases lining up with TRBD2. The sequence derives from a boy less than two years old with Wiskott-Aldrich syndrome, due to receive a stem cell transplant. Sequencing used PBMCs, obtained before TCRalphabeta/CD19-depleted stem cell transplant. In DNA form, the CDR3 reads TGCGCCAGCAGCTCCTTTCTAGCGGGAGCGATCTCCTACAATGAGCAGTTCTTC. Translating gives CASSSFLAGAISYNEQFF.